The 7 T cell receptor beta chains reported below all come from one sample, sequenced in a study of T cell changes during pregnancy in multiple sclerosis. Only in-frame clones appear in the TCRdb table, and some are missing; sequencing was by immunoSEQ multiplex PCR. The sample records tens of thousands of clones, over 80% being singletons. The sequenced sample was peripheral blood, obtained in the first trimester of pregnancy. The receptors were sampled from a female donor in good health, enrolled as a control in a pregnancy study.

This sequence joins TRBV29-1 and TRBJ2-5; tentatively, D is TRBD1 (5 bases). Germline V gene data show CDR1 as SQVTM and CDR2 as ANQGSEA. This CDR3 spans 13 amino acids. Trimming took 1 base from V and 5 from J, leaving 11 bases between them. This chain's CDR3 is CSVEVGLGETQYF. Here the CDR3 DNA reads TGCAGCGTTGAAGTGGGGCTAGGGGAGACCCAGTACTTC.

This clone was counted once. The chain carries TRBV4-2 and TRBJ2-7; 7 nucleotides line up with TRBD1. Looked up from germline, CDR1 is LGHNA and CDR2 is YNFKEQ. V lost 1 base, J lost 4 bases, and 7 bases stayed unmatched. The CDR3 has 15 amino acids. The CDR3 bases are TGTGCCAGCAGCCAAGCATGGGACAGTATTTACGAGCAGTACTTC. Protein sequence: CASSQAWDSIYEQYF.

V is TRBV30 and J is TRBJ2-7, with D tentatively TRBD1 (5 bases). V gave up 0 bases and J gave up 5 bases, with 17 bases separating them. The CDR3 runs to 15 residues. CDR1 GTSNPN and CDR2 SVGIG come from the germline V gene (reference sequence). The CDR3 nucleotides are TGTGCCTGGAGTGTAATGGGGCTTCGGCGCAACGAGCAGTACTTC. Amino acids: CAWSVMGLRRNEQYF.

This clone showed up just a few times. The rearrangement links TRBV15 to TRBJ1-6; 8 nucleotides agree with TRBD1. CDR1 LNHNV and CDR2 YYDKDF come from the germline V gene (reference sequence). This CDR3 contains 15 residues. J gave up 7 bases and V 3 bases, and 5 bases lay outside the gene matches. The DNA of the CDR3 is TGTGCCACCAGCAGGCTCGGGACAGGAAATTCACCCCTCCACTTT. This codes for CATSRLGTGNSPLHF.

This chain links TRBV2 with TRBJ2-2; maybe TRBD1 (5 bases). Germline CDR1 reads SNHLY; CDR2 reads FYNNEI. The CDR3 is made up of 14 amino acids. V was shortened by 2 bases and J by 1 base, with 5 bases between the two germline ends. The CDR3 reads CASSEQGNTGELFF. The DNA for the CDR3 is TGTGCCAGCAGTGAACAGGGGAACACCGGGGAGCTGTTTTTT.

The rearrangement uses TRBV19 and TRBJ2-6, with D tentatively TRBD2 (5 bases). Germline values: CDR1 LNHDA, CDR2 SQIVND (reference sequence). Trimming removed 3 bases from V and 4 bases from J, with 13 bases in between. The length of the CDR3 is 16 residues. The CDR3 reads CASSIKASGGANVLTF. The DNA for the CDR3 is TGTGCCAGTAGTATCAAGGCGTCGGGAGGGGCCAACGTCCTGACTTTC.

This clone came up once. The chain joins TRBV7-2 to TRBJ2-1, with TRBD2 as a possible D gene (6 bases). This CDR3 region has 13 residues. Trimming stripped 8 bases from V and 8 bases from J, with 16 bases between. The germline V gene has CDR1 SGHTA and CDR2 FQGNSA. The CDR3 loop is CASGTDFLDEQFF. The CDR3 bases are TGTGCCAGCGGGACTGACTTTTTGGATGAGCAGTTCTTC.